One sample yielded the 8 T cell receptor beta chains listed below, sequenced in a study of PD-L1 blockade in urothelial cancer. Assay: immunoSEQ multiplex PCR; the TCRdb copy retains only in-frame clones and omits some. The sample lists 53,000 or so clones; more than 75% were seen once. The input for sequencing was PBMCs, taken around atezolizumab (anti-PD-L1) treatment. The receptors derive from a man aged 55 to 70 with urothelial cancer.

The chain uses TRBV15 and TRBJ2-1; possible D gene TRBD1, 5 bases. V lost 1 base, J lost 0 bases, and 10 bases lay in between. Germline assignment: CDR1 LNHNV and CDR2 YYDKDF (reference sequence). This CDR3 comprises 16 residues. The CDR3 region is CATSRGGRSSYNEQFF. The CDR3 DNA reads as TGTGCCACCAGCAGAGGGGGCAGGAGCTCCTACAATGAGCAGTTCTTC.

The V gene is TRBV6-5, the J gene TRBJ1-2; weak D call: TRBD1 (5 bases). V lost 2 bases and J 8 bases, leaving 9 bases between the germline ends. The germline V gene encodes CDR1 MNHEY and CDR2 SVGAGI. CDR3 length: 12 amino acids. CDR3 loop: CASSYGKGGYTF. The CDR3 coding sequence is TGTGCCAGCAGTTACGGGAAGGGGGGCTACACCTTC.

As for this clone: At one boundary the junction diverges from the germline segment, which might be a read error. The chain uses TRBV2 and TRBJ1-1; weak D call: TRBD1 (5 bases). Germline V CDR1 and CDR2: SNHLY, FYNNEI. This CDR3 spans 11 amino acids. DNA of the CDR3: TGTGCCAGCAGTGAGGTCGTCGGACATCTCTTT. Amino acid sequence: CASSEVVGHLF.

This clone appeared once. The chain uses TRBV27 and TRBJ2-3, with a possible D match to TRBD2 (6 bases). Between the trimmed V and J ends, which lost 5 bases and 0 bases, there was a span of 12 bases. Per germline, CDR1 MNHEY and CDR2 SMNVEV (reference sequence). The CDR3 has 15 residues. Written as DNA, the CDR3 is TGTGCCAGCAGTCCGGGACTTACGAGCACAGATACGCAGTATTTT. Its translation is CASSPGLTSTDTQYF.

V and J are TRBV6-6 and TRBJ1-5, with D unresolved. V was cut by 11 bases and J by 4 bases, with 15 bases left in between. This CDR3 comprises 13 residues. Germline CDR1 reads MNHNY; CDR2 reads SVGAGI (reference sequence). CDR3 bases: TGTGCCGCAAGATTGACTGGGAATCAGCCCCAGCATTTT. Its translation is CAARLTGNQPQHF.

The gene calls are TRBV28 and TRBJ2-1; 13 bases map to TRBD2. Germline CDR1 MDHEN, CDR2 SYDVKM. The CDR3 runs to 15 residues. V lost 3 bases, J lost 9 bases, and 5 bases stayed unmatched. The CDR3 nucleotides read TGTGCCAGCAGTTTGGGACTAGCGGGACCGCGTGAGCAGTTCTTC. This sequence encodes CASSLGLAGPREQFF.

The V gene is TRBV7-9, the J gene TRBJ2-3; maybe TRBD1 (5 bases). The CDR3 consists of 16 residues. Looked up from germline, CDR1 is SEHNR and CDR2 is FQNEAQ (reference sequence). V was pared by 1 base and J by 2 bases, with 13 bases between. The CDR3 DNA reads as TGTGCCAGCAGCTTAGGAGTCGGACAAGTCACAGATACGCAGTATTTT. Its translation: CASSLGVGQVTDTQYF.

This chain links TRBV27 with TRBJ2-5; the match to TRBD1 covers 10 bases. Germline V lookup: CDR1 MNHEY, CDR2 SMNVEV (reference sequence). CDR3 length: 14 residues. J gave up 5 bases and V 5 bases, and 5 bases lay outside the gene matches. Here the CDR3 reads CASSVTGGWETQYF. As DNA, the CDR3 is TGTGCCAGCAGTGTGACAGGGGGCTGGGAGACCCAGTACTTC.